This is a list of T cell receptor beta chains from one sample in a study of radiation and T cells in renal cell carcinoma. Assay used: immunoSEQ multiplex PCR; TCRdb lists only in-frame clones, some missing. The sample yields 90,000 to 100,000 clones, more than 65% seen once. Sequencing used blood, obtained from a patient whose treatment included radiotherapy and nephrectomy. These receptors were taken from a man in his 60s with renal cell carcinoma. Each CDR3 is given with its conserved first and last residue.

J | V | CDR3
TRBJ1-5 | TRBV28 | CASSFANPGPQHF
TRBJ2-5 | TRBV5-6 | CASSLGTPQETQYF
TRBJ2-3 | TRBV5-6 | CASSYMREAHFTDTQYF
TRBJ2-7 | TRBV30 | CAWSTSGVEQYF
TRBJ2-3 | TRBV25-1 | CASWVTDTQYF
TRBJ2-1 | TRBV5-6 | CASSLISRDNEQFF
TRBJ2-7 | TRBV4-2 | CASSQERGSTYEQYF
TRBJ1-1 | TRBV7-9 | CASTFQTVNTEAFF
TRBJ2-3 | TRBV30 | CAWSARVSTSTDTQYF
TRBJ2-7 | TRBV27 | CASSVTGALGHEQYF
TRBJ1-2 | TRBV2 | CASSEGRSGYGYTF
TRBJ2-7 | TRBV4-2 | CASSRSLSGRAGYEQYF
TRBJ2-5 | TRBV5-1 | CASSAWTSGRQETQYF
TRBJ1-4 | TRBV19 | CAIGGIEKLFF
TRBJ1-2 | TRBV28 | CASRRRDRGQDGYTF
TRBJ2-1 | TRBV9 | CASGASGSDEQFF
TRBJ1-2 | TRBV7-8 | CASSLLLGSYTF
TRBJ2-5 | TRBV28 | CASSQNGTPRETQYF
TRBJ2-7 | TRBV18 | CASSPSGRAYEQYF
TRBJ2-1 | TRBV21-1 | CASSANQGYNEQFF
TRBJ1-2 | TRBV6-5 | CASSWGRGSGYTF
TRBJ1-2 | TRBV6-1 | CASSRGLYGYTF
TRBJ2-2 | TRBV9 | CASSVIAGRTGELFF
TRBJ1-2 | TRBV2 | CASTAKVYGYTF
TRBJ2-5 | TRBV27 | CASSSNPPRETQYF
TRBJ2-1 | TRBV12-5 | CASGQGFYEQFF
TRBJ2-3 | TRBV28 | CASSTHGTGVTDTQYF
TRBJ2-7 | TRBV7-8 | CASHGTSMVYEQYF
TRBJ2-1 | TRBV21-1 | CASSKKTSGRFNEQFF
TRBJ2-1 | TRBV7-2 | CASTQPGRGNEQFF
TRBJ2-2 | TRBV14 | CASSPLRAPNTGELFF
TRBJ2-1 | TRBV28 | CASSGADSSYNEQFF
TRBJ2-3 | TRBV10-3 | CAISEGEVLMPDTQYF
TRBJ2-1 | TRBV30 | CAWSVLGGQGTEQFF
TRBJ1-4 | TRBV5-1 | CASSLAQGGEKLFF
TRBJ2-5 | TRBV2 | CASTMTLTGTGGETQYF
TRBJ2-7 | TRBV18 | CASSPSDREGLYEQYF
TRBJ2-6 | TRBV6-1 | CASSTAPSGANVLTF
TRBJ1-4 | TRBV7-9 | CASSLVAGTANEKLFF
TRBJ2-7 | TRBV5-1 | CASSLGQGFYEQYF
TRBJ2-1 | TRBV7-2 | CASSSPAGGPSSYNEQFF
TRBJ2-3 | TRBV10-3 | CAISESARAGTDTQYF
TRBJ2-5 | TRBV29-1 | CSVEDGIETQYF
TRBJ1-5 | TRBV28 | CASSPGGWTQHF
TRBJ1-4 | TRBV11-2 | CAPQTHGDSNEKLFF
TRBJ2-3 | TRBV27 | CASSQTPGGYRDTQYF
TRBJ1-4 | TRBV6-1 | CATKGPGSEKLFF
TRBJ2-7 | TRBV7-2 | CASSLRLGSEQYF
TRBJ2-3 | TRBV5-1 | CASSLAVNTDTQYF
TRBJ2-1 | TRBV6-1 | CASTGLAGGGNEQFF
TRBJ2-1 | TRBV5-1 | CASSLVQPRGSANEQFF
TRBJ2-7 | TRBV28 | CASSLLGPAGEQYF